The rows below give T cell receptor beta chains drawn from one sample of a study of blood T cell repertoires in COVID-19. Profiling relied on immunoSEQ multiplex PCR, and the TCRdb table lists in-frame clones only, not all of them. The table lists about 200,000 clones, roughly 77% of them singletons, with about 6.5% in the top ten. The sample comprised peripheral blood. The source is a woman aged 40 to 50 with COVID-19, enrolled during active disease. CDR3s leave out the opening cysteine and the closing phenylalanine or tryptophan. D genes are given only for firm matches.

J,D,V,CDR3
TRBJ2-3,-,TRBV29-1,SALRGWSTDTQY
TRBJ2-5,TRBD1,TRBV6-5,ASYRGFKETQY
TRBJ2-7,-,TRBV3-1/TRBV3-2,ASSQTVSGKTYEQY
TRBJ1-2,-,TRBV7-2,ASRGQLNYGYT
TRBJ2-5,-,TRBV7-9,ASSLTAQETQY
TRBJ2-7,TRBD2,TRBV6-5,ASSYSASGSIYEQY
TRBJ2-7,TRBD2,TRBV12-3/TRBV12-4,ASQSGADYEQY
TRBJ2-2,TRBD2,TRBV29-1,SVGRGTSGSAGELF
TRBJ1-1,-,TRBV5-4,ASSLLNTEAF
TRBJ2-7,TRBD1,TRBV5-4,ASSAQGATYEQY
TRBJ1-2,-,TRBV7-8,ASSWRTANYGYT
TRBJ2-1,-,TRBV15,ATSRDSLALTYNEQF
TRBJ2-5,-,TRBV7-9,ASSLDLRQETQY
TRBJ2-7,TRBD2,TRBV7-8,ASSPDGGLGYEQY
TRBJ1-4,-,TRBV6-1,ASSDMAGQNEKLF
TRBJ1-1,-,TRBV5-1,ASSLGGGGYTEAF
TRBJ1-4,TRBD1,TRBV7-2,ASSTDRDSEKLF
TRBJ2-7,TRBD2,TRBV24-1,ATSDPGGVEGQY
TRBJ1-2,-,TRBV28,ASNGGLRYGYT
TRBJ2-2,-,TRBV19,ASSMGLPPTGELF
TRBJ2-7,TRBD2,TRBV7-2,ASSYGTRAYEQY
TRBJ2-1,TRBD2,TRBV5-5,ASSYSSGSSYNEQF
TRBJ1-1,-,TRBV6-5,ASSTGGVTEAF
TRBJ1-1,-,TRBV11-2,ASRGARPAGRANTEAF
TRBJ2-1,TRBD2,TRBV3-1/TRBV3-2,ASSGMTSGSDEQF
TRBJ2-2,-,TRBV5-8,ASSLNREGELF
TRBJ1-2,-,TRBV6-5,ASSSQIREPNYGYT
TRBJ2-1,-,TRBV2,ASGLVEQF
TRBJ2-3,TRBD2,TRBV29-1,SVARTSGGTDTQY
TRBJ1-2,-,TRBV6-4,ASSLYYGYT
TRBJ1-1,TRBD1,TRBV11-3,ASSLTGGVDTEAF
TRBJ1-1,-,TRBV29-1,SVSNLITITEAF
TRBJ2-6,TRBD1,TRBV7-2,ASSLAGTGISGANVLT
TRBJ2-3,-,TRBV9,ASSVRGAVTTDTQY
TRBJ1-6,-,TRBV6-5,ASSYETDNPNSPLH
TRBJ2-1,-,TRBV5-6,ASSRRGGYNEQF
TRBJ2-7,TRBD2,TRBV11-2,ASSRSGRGDTN
TRBJ1-4,TRBD1,TRBV11-3,ASSLGPGQGFKLF
TRBJ1-2,-,TRBV4-1,ASSQWTEFYGYT
TRBJ1-2,-,TRBV13,ASSLGEGTYGYT
TRBJ2-1,TRBD2,TRBV6-5,ASSYSEGLYNEQF
TRBJ1-2,-,TRBV6-5,ASNPGGGGHYT
TRBJ2-3,TRBD2,TRBV24-1,ATSDGTSESTDTQY
TRBJ1-1,TRBD1,TRBV5-4,ASSLDRGQTEAF
TRBJ2-3,-,TRBV18,ASSASGLSTDTQY
TRBJ1-6,TRBD1,TRBV2,ASTSEGPGQGDSPLH
TRBJ1-2,-,TRBV28,ASRAVGGFYGYT
TRBJ2-3,TRBD2,TRBV10-1,ASSESTSGGQDTQY
TRBJ1-2,-,TRBV18,ASSPGEGKNYGYT
TRBJ2-1,TRBD2,TRBV5-1,ASSVTSGGFTEQF
TRBJ1-2,-,TRBV28,ASSFPGGGVTYT
TRBJ2-3,-,TRBV9,ASSGTVSGTDTQY
TRBJ2-7,TRBD2,TRBV30,AWKRGGGIPGEQY
TRBJ2-7,-,TRBV18,ASSNTGRYEQY
TRBJ1-1,-,TRBV5-1,ASSLSNTEAF
TRBJ1-4,-,TRBV18,ASSPPSGQNEKLF
TRBJ2-7,-,TRBV27,ASRRNGGEGEQY
TRBJ2-5,-,TRBV5-1,ASYSGTYQETQY
TRBJ2-7,-,TRBV4-1,ASSQGFNPGIGAYEQY